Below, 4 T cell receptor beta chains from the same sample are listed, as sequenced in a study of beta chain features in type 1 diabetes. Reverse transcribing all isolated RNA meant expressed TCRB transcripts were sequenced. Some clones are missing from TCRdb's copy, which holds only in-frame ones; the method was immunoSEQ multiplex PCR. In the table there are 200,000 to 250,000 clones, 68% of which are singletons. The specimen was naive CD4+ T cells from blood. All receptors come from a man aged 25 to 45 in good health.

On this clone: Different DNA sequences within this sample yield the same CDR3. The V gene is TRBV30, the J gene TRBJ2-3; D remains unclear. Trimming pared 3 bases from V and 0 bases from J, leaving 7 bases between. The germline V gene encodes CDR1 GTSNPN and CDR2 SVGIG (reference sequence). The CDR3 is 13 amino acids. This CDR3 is CAWSRVSTDTQYF. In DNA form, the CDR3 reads TGTGCCTGGAGCCGCGTTAGCACAGATACGCAGTATTTT.

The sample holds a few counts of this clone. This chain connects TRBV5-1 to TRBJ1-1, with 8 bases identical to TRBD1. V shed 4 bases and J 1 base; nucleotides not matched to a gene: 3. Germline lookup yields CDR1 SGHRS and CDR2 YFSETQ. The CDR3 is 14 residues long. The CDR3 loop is CASSPDRGNTEAFF. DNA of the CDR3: TGCGCCAGCAGCCCCGACAGGGGGAACACTGAAGCTTTCTTT.

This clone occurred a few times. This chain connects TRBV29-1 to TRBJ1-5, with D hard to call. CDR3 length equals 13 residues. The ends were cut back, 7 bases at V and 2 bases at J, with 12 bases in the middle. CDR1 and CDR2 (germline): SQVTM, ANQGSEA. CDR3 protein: CSAANWGNQPQHF. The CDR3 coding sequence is TGCAGCGCCGCTAACTGGGGCAATCAGCCCCAGCATTTT.

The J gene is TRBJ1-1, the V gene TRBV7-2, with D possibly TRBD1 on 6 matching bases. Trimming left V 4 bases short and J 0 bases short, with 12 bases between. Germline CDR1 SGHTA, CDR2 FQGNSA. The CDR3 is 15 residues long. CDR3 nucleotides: TGTGCCAGCAGCTCCGGGGGGCGTATGAACACTGAAGCTTTCTTT. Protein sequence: CASSSGGRMNTEAFF.